The 14 T cell receptor beta chains reported below all come from one sample, sequenced in a study of CD8 T cells in Susac syndrome. The RNA input was about 0.5 to 1 ug, and it was reverse transcribed with random hexamers. TCRdb passed the immunoSEQ multiplex PCR reads through MiXCR, listing each CDR3 protein once. The data show about 120,000 distinct CDR3 sequences, roughly 94% seen once. The sequenced sample was CD4+ T cells from PBMCs. The receptors come from a human donor in good health.

The J gene is TRBJ2-4, the V gene TRBV3-1, with D perhaps matching TRBD1 (5 bases). CDR3 length: 16 residues. Germline lookup yields CDR1 LGHDT and CDR2 YNNKEL (reference sequence). The ends were cut back, 1 base at V and 0 bases at J, with 10 bases in the middle. The CDR3 sequence: CASSQGQSIAKNIQYF. The CDR3 bases are TGTGCCAGCAGCCAAGGACAGAGTATAGCCAAAAACATTCAGTACTTC. Drawing the rest from reference TRBV3-1 and TRBJ2-4, the complete variable domain is DTAVSQTPKYLVTQMGNDKSIKCEQNLGHDTMYWYKQDSKKFLKIMFSYNNKELIINETVPNRFSPKSPDKAHLNLHINSLELGDSAVYFCASSQGQSIAKNIQYFGAGTRLSVL.

V gene TRBV6-5 combines with J gene TRBJ2-2; D tentatively fits TRBD1 or TRBD2 (5 bases each). In germline, CDR1 is MNHEY, CDR2 SVGAGI. V was clipped by 6 bases and J by 6 bases, with 14 bases between them. The CDR3 totals 14 residues. The CDR3 DNA reads TGTGCCAGCAGATCTAAGTTGGGACCCGGGGAGCTGTTTTTT. Translating it yields CASRSKLGPGELFF.

V gene TRBV29-1 combines with J gene TRBJ2-4; 10 bases are a match to TRBD2. The junction had 8 bases not matched to a gene; V was cut back by 6 bases and J by 9 bases. The CDR3 extends over 13 amino acids. CDR1 and CDR2 from the germline V gene are SQVTM and ANQGSEA. The CDR3 loop reads CSVSGRASVIQYF. For the CDR3, the DNA is TGCAGCGTAAGCGGGAGGGCCTCAGTCATTCAGTACTTC. Complete variable domain (other parts from reference TRBV29-1 and TRBJ2-4): SAVISQKPSRDICQRGTSLTIQCQVDSQVTMMFWYRQQPGQSLTLIATANQGSEATYESGFVIDKFPISRPNLTFSTLTVSNMSPEDSSIYLCSVSGRASVIQYFGAGTRLSVL.

The chain combines TRBV15 with TRBJ1-5; TRBD1 is a possible D gene (5 bases). Per germline, CDR1 LNHNV and CDR2 YYDKDF (reference sequence). Trimming stripped 0 bases from V and 2 bases from J, with 5 bases between. The CDR3 has 14 amino acids. CDR3 region: CATSRDRGNQPQHF. CDR3 DNA sequence: TGTGCCACCAGCAGAGACAGGGGCAATCAGCCCCAGCATTTT.

This clonotype was detected once. This chain links TRBV5-1 with TRBJ1-6; D unresolved. Germline lookup yields CDR1 SGHRS and CDR2 YFSETQ. V lost 1 base and J 6 bases, leaving 5 bases between the germline ends. The CDR3 contains 13 residues. CDR3: CASSLSFNSPLHF. The CDR3 DNA is TGCGCCAGCAGCTTGTCATTTAATTCACCCCTCCACTTT. The variable domain in full, completed from reference TRBV5-1 and TRBJ1-6, reads KAGVTQTPRYLIKTRGQQVTLSCSPISGHRSVSWYQQTPGQGLQFLFEYFSETQRNKGNFPGRFSGRQFSNSRSEMNVSTLELGDSALYLCASSLSFNSPLHFGNGTRLTVT.

This chain uses TRBV12-5 with TRBJ2-7, with D maybe TRBD1 (5 bases). The CDR3 extends over 14 amino acids. CDR1 and CDR2 from the germline V gene are LGHNT and FRNRAP. V shed 4 bases and J shed 0 bases, with 10 bases lying between them. Here the CDR3 DNA reads TGTGCTAGTGGTTCAGACAGCACCTCCTACGAGCAGTACTTC. This codes for CASGSDSTSYEQYF.

This chain joins TRBV29-1 and TRBJ1-2; D gene uncertain. The germline V gene encodes CDR1 SQVTM and CDR2 ANQGSEA. Trimming cost V 7 bases and J 7 bases, with 13 bases left between them. The CDR3 totals 11 residues. The CDR3 coding sequence is TGCAGCGCGACGGACCTTGCTGGCTACACCTTC. It specifies CSATDLAGYTF.

The chain is built from TRBV19 and TRBJ1-5; D remains unclear. V was pared by 3 bases and J by 3 bases, with 9 bases between. This CDR3 is built from 14 residues. Germline V gene data show CDR1 as LNHDA and CDR2 as SQIVND (reference sequence). The CDR3 sequence: CASSILGYNQPQHF. The CDR3 bases are TGTGCCAGTAGTATTTTGGGCTACAATCAGCCCCAGCATTTT.

The rearrangement joins TRBV18 to TRBJ1-6, with TRBD1 identical over 7 bases. V was clipped by 3 bases and J by 5 bases; unmatched bases: 7. The CDR3 loop spans 16 amino acids. Germline V CDR1 and CDR2: KGHSH, LQKENI. The CDR3: CASSPSSTGNNSPLHF. In DNA, the CDR3 is TGTGCCAGCTCACCTTCCTCGACAGGGAATAATTCACCCCTCCACTTT. The full variable domain, with the rest looked up from reference TRBV18 and TRBJ1-6, is NAGVMQNPRHLVRRRGQEARLRCSPMKGHSHVYWYRQLPEEGLKFMVYLQKENIIDESGMPKERFSAEFPKEGPSILRIQQVVRGDSAAYFCASSPSSTGNNSPLHFGNGTRLTVT.

The chain couples TRBV2 to TRBJ2-3; D is ambiguous. Trimming removed 4 bases from V and 2 bases from J, with 7 bases in between. The CDR3 is 13 residues long. CDR1 and CDR2 (germline): SNHLY, FYNNEI. CDR3 sequence reads: CASSGDFTDTQYF. The CDR3 DNA is TGTGCCAGCAGTGGAGATTTCACAGATACGCAGTATTTT.

The V and J genes are TRBV5-1 and TRBJ2-1; TRBD2 aligns across 8 bases. This CDR3 region has 15 residues. The trim removed 5 bases at V and 4 bases at J, leaving 8 bases unmatched. Germline CDR1 reads SGHRS; CDR2 reads YFSETQ. CDR3 protein: CASSRAGARYNEQFF. The CDR3 coding sequence is TGCGCCAGCAGTCGAGCGGGAGCCAGATACAATGAGCAGTTCTTC. The variable domain in full, completed from reference TRBV5-1 and TRBJ2-1, reads KAGVTQTPRYLIKTRGQQVTLSCSPISGHRSVSWYQQTPGQGLQFLFEYFSETQRNKGNFPGRFSGRQFSNSRSEMNVSTLELGDSALYLCASSRAGARYNEQFFGPGTRLTVL.

This chain joins TRBV6-5 and TRBJ2-3; D is unclear. The CDR3 runs 14 residues. The V and J ends lost 6 bases and 0 bases respectively, with 10 bases between them. Germline lookup yields CDR1 MNHEY and CDR2 SVGAGI. This chain's CDR3 is CASRGLISTDTQYF. CDR3 nucleotides: TGTGCCAGCAGAGGGCTTATCAGCACAGATACGCAGTATTTT.

The chain combines TRBV4-3 with TRBJ2-3; D possibly corresponds to TRBD2 (5 bases). Germline lookup yields CDR1 LGHNA and CDR2 YSLEER. This CDR3 is built from 13 residues. Trimming took 0 bases from V and 5 from J, leaving 6 bases between them. This chain's CDR3 is CASSQDRGDTQYF. DNA for the CDR3: TGCGCCAGCAGCCAAGATCGGGGAGATACGCAGTATTTT.

In DNA, the CDR3 is TGTGCCACCAGCAGAGTACAGGGAGGAGGCTACACCTTC. It translates to CATSRVQGGGYTF. The rearrangement uses TRBV15 and TRBJ1-2, with D possibly TRBD1 on 6 matching bases. V lost 1 base and J lost 8, with 11 bases in between. Germline V gene lookup returns CDR1 LNHNV and CDR2 YYDKDF (reference sequence). The CDR3 runs to 13 residues.